This T cell receptor beta chain was identified in a study of CD4 and CD8 cells across lung adenocarcinoma regions. Each CDR3 protein is one row after TCRdb ran MiXCR on the PCR reads. This table holds over 15,000 distinct CDR3 sequences, about 50% found once. Samples came from patients with localized non-small cell lung adenocarcinoma. From germline, CDR1 is MNHEY and CDR2 SMNVEV (reference sequence). This CDR3 is built from 14 residues. Trimming removed 6 bases at V and 2 bases at J, with 10 bases between. This clonotype originated in a male donor with lung adenocarcinoma. The CD4 and CD8 labels of this study may be unreliable. The sample taken for sequencing was CD8+ T cells from the margin of a lung tumor. V and J are TRBV27 and TRBJ1-4; D gene unclear. The CDR3 sequence: CASSPLGTNEKLFF. CDR3 DNA sequence: TGTGCCAGCAGCCCCCTAGGGACTAATGAAAAACTGTTTTTT.